The next 13 T cell receptor beta chains were all read from a single sample in a study of cytomegalovirus exposure and HLA in healthy donors. A multiplex PCR was run with 60 Vbeta primers and 13 Jbeta primers. The protocol was immunoSEQ multiplex PCR, while the TCRdb copy is restricted to in-frame clones and leaves out a portion. The sample shows 90,000 to 150,000 clones, nearly 65% of them seen only once. The sample was PBMCs. Receptor source: a man in his forties or fifties in good health and CMV-seropositive.

This clone was detected a few times. CDR3 sequence: CASSKANQGYNEQFF. Here the CDR3 DNA reads TGTGCCAGCAGCAAAGCCAACCAGGGCTACAATGAGCAGTTCTTC. J is TRBJ2-1 and V is TRBV7-9; TRBD1 might be the D (5 bases). Trimming left V 5 bases short and J 3 bases short, with 14 bases between. The CDR3 loop spans 15 amino acids. Germline lookup yields CDR1 SEHNR and CDR2 FQNEAQ (reference sequence).

Only a few counts were recorded for this clone. The CDR3 nucleotides read TGCGCCTCCTCCGGGGAGGGGTTCACTGAAGCTTTCTTT. Encoded protein: CASSGEGFTEAFF. The chain is built from TRBV5-1 and TRBJ1-1; D is perhaps TRBD1 (5 bases). Germline V gene lookup returns CDR1 SGHRS and CDR2 YFSETQ. Trimming stripped 10 bases from V and 4 bases from J, with 17 bases between. The CDR3 has 13 amino acids.

This clone turned up a few times. V and J are TRBV5-6 and TRBJ1-6, with 7 positions matching TRBD1. The trim removed 5 bases at V and 4 bases at J, leaving 6 bases unmatched. From germline, CDR1 is SGHDT and CDR2 YYEEEE. CDR3 length: 15 residues. The DNA for the CDR3 is TGTGCCAGCAGGAGACAGGGAGAGTATAATTCACCCCTCCACTTT. This encodes CASRRQGEYNSPLHF.

This chain joins TRBV9 and TRBJ1-2, with TRBD1 matching 9 bases. CDR1 is SGDLS, CDR2 YYNGEE, per germline. V was pared by 2 bases and J by 4 bases, with 6 bases of the junction left unmatched. The CDR3 totals 15 residues. This CDR3 reads CASSVGQGSIYGYTF. As DNA, the CDR3 is TGTGCCAGCAGCGTCGGACAGGGGTCCATCTATGGCTACACCTTC.

The chain recombines TRBV19 with TRBJ1-1; TRBD1 is a possible D gene (5 bases). V was cut by 7 bases and J by 6 bases, with 12 bases left in between. The V gene's germline CDR1 is LNHDA and CDR2 SQIVND (reference sequence). This CDR3 contains 12 residues. The CDR3 is CASTLGLAEAFF. The CDR3 bases are TGTGCCAGTACCCTGGGACTCGCTGAAGCTTTCTTT.

The gene calls are TRBV6-5 and TRBJ2-2, with D possibly being TRBD1 (6 bases). The V and J ends lost 2 bases and 2 bases respectively, with 12 bases between them. Germline CDR1 MNHEY, CDR2 SVGAGI. This CDR3 region has 16 residues. The CDR3 protein is CASSYNRAPNTGELFF. The CDR3 DNA follows: TGTGCCAGCAGTTACAACAGGGCCCCAAACACCGGGGAGCTGTTTTTT.

CDR3 loop: CASSPRLAGTSTDTQYF. In DNA, the CDR3 is TGTGCCAGCTCACCAAGGCTAGCGGGGACTAGCACAGATACGCAGTATTTT. The rearrangement links TRBV18 to TRBJ2-3; 9 bases fit TRBD2. The CDR3 loop spans 17 amino acids. V gave up 2 bases and J gave up 0 bases; unmatched junction bases: 6. The V gene's germline CDR1 is KGHSH and CDR2 LQKENI.

This sequence joins TRBV6-6 and TRBJ2-1; 13 bases map to TRBD2. CDR1 is MNHNY and CDR2 is SVGAGI in the germline V gene (reference sequence). The CDR3 loop spans 15 amino acids. V trimming: 4 bases; J trimming: 9 bases; junction bases outside the gene matches: 6. This chain's CDR3 is CASSSLAGGSGEQFF. In DNA, the CDR3 is TGTGCCAGCAGTTCACTAGCGGGAGGGTCTGGTGAGCAGTTCTTC.

This chain uses TRBV7-3 with TRBJ1-1; weak D call: TRBD1 (6 bases). The ends were cut back, 6 bases at V and 5 bases at J, with 13 bases in the middle. This CDR3 is built from 13 residues. Germline-derived CDR1 and CDR2 are SGHTA and FQGTGA. CDR3 amino acids: CASRSQRGTEAFF. CDR3 DNA: TGTGCCAGCAGATCCCAGAGGGGGACTGAAGCTTTCTTT.

The chain joins TRBV14 to TRBJ2-5; D gene uncertain. With 2 bases removed from V and 5 bases from J, the gap between germline ends came to 15 bases. Germline assignment: CDR1 SGHDN and CDR2 FVKESK. The CDR3 extends over 15 amino acids. The CDR3 DNA sequence: TGTGCCAGCAGCCAAAGAGCCTCACGCCGGGAGACCCAGTACTTC. Translating it yields CASSQRASRRETQYF.

J is TRBJ1-1 and V is TRBV7-9, with D unclear. This CDR3 has 14 amino acids. Trimming left V 0 bases short and J 7 bases short, with 12 bases between. Germline V gives CDR1 SEHNR, CDR2 FQNEAQ (reference sequence). The DNA of the CDR3 is TGTGCCAGCAGCTTAGCGAGGGCGGCGGATGAAGCTTTCTTT. Residues: CASSLARAADEAFF.

The rearrangement links TRBV4-1 to TRBJ2-1, with 9 bases matching TRBD1. The CDR3 spans 15 residues. J lost 3 bases, V lost 5 bases, and 5 bases had no gene match. Per the germline V gene, CDR1 is MGHRA and CDR2 is YSYEKL. In nucleotides, the CDR3 is TGCGCCAGCAGCATCCGGGACAGGGTCTACAATGAGCAGTTCTTC. Its protein is CASSIRDRVYNEQFF.

The V call is TRBV19, the J call TRBJ1-3; D unclear. CDR1 and CDR2 from the germline V gene are LNHDA and SQIVND (reference sequence). Trimming pared 2 bases from V and 4 bases from J, leaving 6 bases between. CDR3 length: 13 residues. CDR3 DNA: TGTGCCAGTAGTATAACCAGGGGAAACACCATATATTTT. It encodes CASSITRGNTIYF.